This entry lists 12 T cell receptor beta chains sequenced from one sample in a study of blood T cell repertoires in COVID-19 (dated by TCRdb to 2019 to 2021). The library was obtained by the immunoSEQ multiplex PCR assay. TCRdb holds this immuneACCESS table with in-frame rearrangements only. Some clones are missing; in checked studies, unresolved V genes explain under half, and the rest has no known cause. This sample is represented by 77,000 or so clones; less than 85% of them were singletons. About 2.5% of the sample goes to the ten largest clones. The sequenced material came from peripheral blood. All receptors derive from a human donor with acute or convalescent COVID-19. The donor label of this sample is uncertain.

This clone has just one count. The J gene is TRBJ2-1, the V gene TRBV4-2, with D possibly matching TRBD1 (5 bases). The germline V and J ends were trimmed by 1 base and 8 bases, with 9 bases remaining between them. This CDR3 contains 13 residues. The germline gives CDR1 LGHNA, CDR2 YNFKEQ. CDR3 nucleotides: TGTGCCAGCAGCCAAGCTGGGGCCGATGAGCAGTTCTTC. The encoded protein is CASSQAGADEQFF.

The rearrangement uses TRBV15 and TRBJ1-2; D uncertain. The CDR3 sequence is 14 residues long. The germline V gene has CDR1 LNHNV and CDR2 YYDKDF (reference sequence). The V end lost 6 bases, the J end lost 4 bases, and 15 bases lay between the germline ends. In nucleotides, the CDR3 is TGTGCCACCAGACCAATTAGTAGTTCCTATGGCTACACCTTC. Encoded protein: CATRPISSSYGYTF. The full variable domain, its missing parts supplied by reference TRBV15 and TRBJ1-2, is DAMVIQNPRYQVTQFGKPVTLSCSQTLNHNVMYWYQQKSSQAPKLLFHYYDKDFNNEADTPDNFQSRRPNTSFCFLDIRSPGLGDTAMYLCATRPISSSYGYTFGSGTRLTVV.

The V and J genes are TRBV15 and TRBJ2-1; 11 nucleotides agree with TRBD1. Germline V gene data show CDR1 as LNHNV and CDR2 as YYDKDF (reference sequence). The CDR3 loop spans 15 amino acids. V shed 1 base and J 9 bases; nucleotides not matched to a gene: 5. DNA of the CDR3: TGTGCCACCAGCAGAGGTGGACAGGGGGCCGGTGAGCAGTTCTTC. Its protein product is CATSRGGQGAGEQFF.

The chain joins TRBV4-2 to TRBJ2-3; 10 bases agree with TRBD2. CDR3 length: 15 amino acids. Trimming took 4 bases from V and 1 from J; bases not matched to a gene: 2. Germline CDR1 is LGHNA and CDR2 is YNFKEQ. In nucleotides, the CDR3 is TGTGCCAGCAGCCCCACTAGCGGGGGCACAGATACGCAGTATTTT. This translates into CASSPTSGGTDTQYF.

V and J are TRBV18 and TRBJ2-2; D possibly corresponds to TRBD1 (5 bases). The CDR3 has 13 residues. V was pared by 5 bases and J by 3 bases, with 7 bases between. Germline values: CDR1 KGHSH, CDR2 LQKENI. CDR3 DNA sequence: TGTGCCAGCTCAACGACAGACACCGGGGAGCTGTTTTTT. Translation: CASSTTDTGELFF.

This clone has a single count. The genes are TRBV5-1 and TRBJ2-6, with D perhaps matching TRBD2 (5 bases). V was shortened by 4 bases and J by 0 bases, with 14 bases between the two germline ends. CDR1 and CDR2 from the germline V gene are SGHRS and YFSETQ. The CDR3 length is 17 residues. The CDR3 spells CASSLVGVSSGANVLTF. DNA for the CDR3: TGCGCCAGCAGCCTAGTGGGAGTCTCCTCTGGGGCCAACGTCCTGACTTTC.

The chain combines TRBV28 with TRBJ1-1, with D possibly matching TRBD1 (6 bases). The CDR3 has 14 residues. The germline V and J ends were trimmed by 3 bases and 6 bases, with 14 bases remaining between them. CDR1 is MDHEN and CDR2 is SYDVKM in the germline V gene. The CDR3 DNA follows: TGTGCCAGCAGTTTGCAGCAGGGGATGGCTGAAGCTTTCTTT. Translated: CASSLQQGMAEAFF.

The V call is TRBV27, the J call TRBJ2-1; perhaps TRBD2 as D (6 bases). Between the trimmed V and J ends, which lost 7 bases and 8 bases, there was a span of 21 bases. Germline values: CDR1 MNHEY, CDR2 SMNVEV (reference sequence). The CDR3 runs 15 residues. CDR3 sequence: CASTLMEGPSDEQFF. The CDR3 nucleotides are TGTGCCAGCACCCTTATGGAGGGGCCGAGCGATGAGCAGTTCTTC.

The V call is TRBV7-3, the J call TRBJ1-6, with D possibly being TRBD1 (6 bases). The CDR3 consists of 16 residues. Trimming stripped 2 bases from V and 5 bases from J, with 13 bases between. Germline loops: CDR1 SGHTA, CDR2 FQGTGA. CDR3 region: CASSLQGRGNNSPLHF. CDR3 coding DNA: TGTGCCAGCAGCTTACAGGGGAGAGGGAATAATTCACCCCTCCACTTT.

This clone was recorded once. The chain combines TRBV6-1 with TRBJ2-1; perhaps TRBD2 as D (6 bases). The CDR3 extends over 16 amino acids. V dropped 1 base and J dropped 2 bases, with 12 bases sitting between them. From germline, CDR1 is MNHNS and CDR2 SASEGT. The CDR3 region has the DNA TGTGCCAGCAGTGAAGAGGGACTTCTGACCTACAATGAGCAGTTCTTC. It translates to CASSEEGLLTYNEQFF.

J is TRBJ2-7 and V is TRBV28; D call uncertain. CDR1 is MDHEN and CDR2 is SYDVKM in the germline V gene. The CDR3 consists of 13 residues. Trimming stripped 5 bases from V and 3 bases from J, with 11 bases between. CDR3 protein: CASSPPPYYEQYF. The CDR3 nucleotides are TGTGCCAGCAGTCCCCCCCCTTACTACGAGCAGTACTTC.

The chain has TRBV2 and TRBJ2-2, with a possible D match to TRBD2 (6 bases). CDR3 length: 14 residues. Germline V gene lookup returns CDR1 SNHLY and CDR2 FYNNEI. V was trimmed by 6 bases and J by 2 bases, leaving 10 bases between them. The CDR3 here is CASRSGLNTGELFF. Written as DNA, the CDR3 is TGTGCCAGCAGGTCGGGACTTAACACCGGGGAGCTGTTTTTT.